This T cell receptor beta chain comes out of a study of PD-L1 blockade in urothelial cancer (dated by TCRdb to 2016 to 2017). Regarding the complete study: All patients started therapy in about 2014 and received atezolizumab 1,200 mg intravenously every 3 weeks. About 85% of the roughly 29 patients were males with bladder-origin urothelial cancer, and about 65% of the roughly 30 reported a prior smoking history. Patients had an ECOG performance status of 0 or 1 and had received between 0 and 3 prior chemotherapy regimens. Blood samples were analyzed at two time points: 3 weeks after treatment start (second dose) and 6 weeks after treatment start. A median of about 150,000 T cells and just over 80,000 unique TCRs was obtained from blood samples, and a median clonality of roughly 0.08 was observed. The study was an exploratory multi-omic analysis of somatic, immune and clinical correlates of response to PD-L1 blockade with atezolizumab in urothelial cancer. Pretreatment tumor samples and matched peripheral blood, collected serially before and after atezolizumab treatment, underwent TCR sequencing. Progression-free survival longer than 6 months counted as durable clinical benefit, and TCR features were additionally tested against both progression-free and overall survival. Whole exome sequencing and RNA sequencing of pretreatment tumors were performed alongside TCR sequencing in the same patients. Roughly 10 patients achieved durable clinical benefit and approximately 20 did not. Pretreatment blood TCR-seq was available for twenty-nine patients, at least one posttreatment blood collection was obtained for some 25 patients, and tumor TCR-seq was available for some 25 patients. What the study reported, not specific to this receptor: A pretreatment peripheral blood TCR clonality below the median was linked to improved progression-free and overall survival. Among patients with durable benefit, tumor-associated TCR clones showed greater expansion in peripheral blood 3 weeks after treatment started (n ≈ 21, p = 0.022). Small sample size (n of about 30) and many exploratory analyses mean the results are intended to be hypothesis-generating.

At the junction V is shortened by 4 bases and J by 1 base; bases outside the gene matches: 12. CDR1 and CDR2 are read off the germline V gene as MNHNS and SASEGT. Spanning cysteine to phenylalanine, the CDR3 consists of 17 amino acids. The CDR3 DNA has 51 bases and is translated from base 1. Synthetic TCR analog templates were spiked into each PCR to estimate absolute template abundance from read counts. The immunoSEQ assay was used to amplify TCRbeta CDR3 regions from genomic DNA with bias-controlled V and J gene primers. Sequencing of rearranged TCRbeta segments was done at approximately 20X coverage. In the source study's methods: Sequencing errors were corrected by clustering, and CDR3s were annotated against IMGT so that V, D and J genes could be assigned. Downstream analyses used only productive TCRbeta rearrangements and left out out-of-frame or stop-codon sequences. Clonality was calculated as one minus the Shannon entropy normalized by the log of the number of unique productive sequences. Fisher's exact test with Benjamini-Hochberg correction, at a threshold of adjusted p below 0.01, was used to find clones that differed between time points or between blood and tumor. TCRdb carries this immuneACCESS record with in-frame sequences only. Its versions omit some clonotypes, under half of them owing to an unresolved V gene in the studies checked, with the rest unexplained. Clone size and V and J calls were adopted from that table, with D and trimming inferred from the DNA. The sample records 70,000 or so clones, 85% to 90% of which are singletons. The ten biggest clones cover 3.4% of the sample.

The cohort comprised 25 to 30 patients with locally advanced or metastatic urothelial carcinoma treated at Memorial Sloan Kettering on a trial protocol. Peripheral blood mononuclear cells were collected from each patient pretreatment and during treatment, giving between 1 and 8 total time points per patient. The Qiagen DNeasy Blood extraction kit was used to purify genomic DNA from total PBMCs and tumor samples. PBMCs were collected pretreatment and during treatment and were isolated and stored as previously described. With respect to this clone: The antigen this receptor binds is unknown. Base qualities are not at hand, and no much larger clone is one base apart.

The starting material was PBMCs, obtained around atezolizumab (anti-PD-L1) treatment. The receptor was derived from a man in his sixties with urothelial cancer. The chain is assembled from TRBV6-1 and TRBJ1-1, with 7 bases matching TRBD1. The nucleotide sequence reads TGTGCCAGCAGTGCATACAGGGGACCCCAGGGGAACACTGAAGCTTTCTTT. Translated, it reads CASSAYRGPQGNTEAFF.